This passage covers 10 T cell receptor beta chains from one sample sequenced in a study of graft-versus-host responses after intestinal transplantation. The data were produced by immunoSEQ multiplex PCR, yet TCRdb's version contains in-frame clones alone and is incomplete. The data contain roughly 3,300 clones, approximately 94% of them singletons. Sequenced material: bone marrow, taken about 350 days after transplant. All receptors derive from a human patient who received an intestinal transplant, so some T cells may come from the graft donor.

V gene TRBV28 combines with J gene TRBJ2-7, with D possibly TRBD2 on 5 matching bases. The CDR3 is made up of 12 amino acids. CDR1 and CDR2 from the germline V gene are MDHEN and SYDVKM. V lost 2 bases to trimming and J lost 4 bases, with 6 bases between them. The CDR3 bases are TGTGCCAGCAGTTTAGGGAGTTACGAGCAGTACTTC. This encodes CASSLGSYEQYF.

The CDR3 coding sequence is TGTGCCAGCAGTTTAACGACAGGGACTTCACCCCTCCACTTT. The encoded protein is CASSLTTGTSPLHF. The V and J genes are TRBV28 and TRBJ1-6, with TRBD1 matching 7 bases. CDR3 length: 14 residues. Germline assignment: CDR1 MDHEN and CDR2 SYDVKM. J gave up 9 bases and V 2 bases, and 4 bases lay outside the gene matches.

The rearrangement links TRBV29-1 to TRBJ2-7; the D gene is possibly TRBD1 (6 bases). Looked up from germline, CDR1 is SQVTM and CDR2 is ANQGSEA. The V end was cut by 7 bases, the J end by 4 bases, with 23 bases between. This CDR3 contains 15 residues. CDR3 loop: CSAVFGTGFDYEQYF. Here the CDR3 DNA reads TGCAGCGCCGTTTTCGGAACAGGGTTTGATTACGAGCAGTACTTC.

The rearrangement joins TRBV6-1 to TRBJ1-1; the D is unclear. Germline values: CDR1 MNHNS, CDR2 SASEGT. The V and J ends lost 8 bases and 4 bases respectively, with 8 bases between them. This CDR3 contains 11 residues. CDR3: CASRRGTEAFF. The DNA of the CDR3 is TGTGCCAGCCGTCGAGGCACTGAAGCTTTCTTT.

This clone came up a few times. The chain joins TRBV6-5 to TRBJ2-2, with 11 positions matching TRBD1. V shed 10 bases, J shed 8 bases, and the junction held 9 bases outside the gene matches. From germline, CDR1 is MNHEY and CDR2 SVGAGI. CDR3 length: 14 amino acids. The CDR3 is CATRDRGYAGELFF. The CDR3 DNA follows: TGTGCCACACGGGACAGGGGGTATGCGGGGGAGCTGTTTTTT.

V and J are TRBV6-1 and TRBJ1-5, with D possibly matching TRBD1 (5 bases). V lost 7 bases, J lost 5 bases, and 12 bases lay in between. Germline values: CDR1 MNHNS, CDR2 SASEGT. The CDR3 has 13 residues. CDR3 loop: CASTGTRDQPQHF. CDR3 nucleotide sequence: TGTGCCAGCACCGGGACCAGGGATCAGCCCCAGCATTTT.

This clone was found a few times. The V gene is TRBV7-9, the J gene TRBJ1-3; a weak D match, TRBD1 (5 bases). This CDR3 region has 14 residues. CDR1 and CDR2 (germline): SEHNR, FQNEAQ (reference sequence). The V and J ends lost 5 bases and 9 bases respectively, with 17 bases between them. CDR3 in amino acids: CASSETGPATTIYF. The DNA for the CDR3 is TGTGCCAGCAGCGAAACAGGTCCCGCAACCACCATATATTTT.

This chain connects TRBV6-5 to TRBJ2-7; 7 bases agree with TRBD1. Germline CDR1 is MNHEY and CDR2 is SVGAGI. This CDR3 contains 15 residues. Trimming took 4 bases from V and 6 from J; bases not matched to a gene: 12. The CDR3 nucleotides read TGTGCCAGCAGTTTACAGGGGACCCAGGGCGGCGAGCAGTACTTC. It codes for CASSLQGTQGGEQYF.

The chain joins TRBV4-2 to TRBJ2-1, with 13 bases lining up with TRBD2. The V and J ends lost 5 bases and 3 bases, in that order; junction bases with no gene match: 4. This CDR3 has 16 residues. Germline V gene lookup returns CDR1 LGHNA and CDR2 YNFKEQ. As DNA, the CDR3 is TGTGCCAGCAGCGAACGGACTAGCGGGGGCTACAATGAGCAGTTCTTC. Amino acid sequence: CASSERTSGGYNEQFF.

The chain recombines TRBV19 with TRBJ2-7; 10 nucleotides line up with TRBD2. The junction had 11 bases not matched to a gene; V was cut back by 6 bases and J by 3 bases. CDR3 length equals 16 residues. The germline V gene has CDR1 LNHDA and CDR2 SQIVND (reference sequence). The CDR3 loop reads CASRTPRAGGNYEQYF. The CDR3 nucleotides are TGTGCCAGTAGGACCCCCAGAGCGGGAGGGAACTACGAGCAGTACTTC.